This T cell receptor beta chain was captured in a study of T cell clonality in common variable immunodeficiency. Overall study results and limits: Fewer TCRbeta clones were shared among CVID subjects than controls. Reportedly, TCR beta sequences from common variable immunodeficiency showed fewer deletions and N-nucleotide insertions.

The V gene lost 1 base and the J gene lost 9 bases, with 16 bases spanning the gap. Germline CDR1 is LNHDA and CDR2 is SQIVND (reference sequence). The CDR3 is 15 residues long. Sequencing used immunoSEQ multiplex PCR; TCRdb keeps in-frame clones, though not all of them. This sample carries roughly 29,000 clones and no singletons, and around 3.3% goes to the top ten. This clone was seen repeatedly, ten times or more. What it binds is not known. The read ends 3 residues shy of where the CDR3 ends; the end is completed using the germline J gene. CVID subjects had received replacement immunoglobulin for at least one year.

The sequence derives from a human donor with common variable immunodeficiency. The chain links TRBV19 to TRBJ2-1; D is possibly TRBD1 or TRBD2 (5 bases each). The sequenced sample was peripheral blood mononuclear cells. CDR3 bases read: TGTGCCAGTAGTATAGGAGGGGCGGTGGTAGGTGAG. Translation: CASSIGGAVVGE. The whole CDR3 sequence reads CASSIGGAVVGEQFF.